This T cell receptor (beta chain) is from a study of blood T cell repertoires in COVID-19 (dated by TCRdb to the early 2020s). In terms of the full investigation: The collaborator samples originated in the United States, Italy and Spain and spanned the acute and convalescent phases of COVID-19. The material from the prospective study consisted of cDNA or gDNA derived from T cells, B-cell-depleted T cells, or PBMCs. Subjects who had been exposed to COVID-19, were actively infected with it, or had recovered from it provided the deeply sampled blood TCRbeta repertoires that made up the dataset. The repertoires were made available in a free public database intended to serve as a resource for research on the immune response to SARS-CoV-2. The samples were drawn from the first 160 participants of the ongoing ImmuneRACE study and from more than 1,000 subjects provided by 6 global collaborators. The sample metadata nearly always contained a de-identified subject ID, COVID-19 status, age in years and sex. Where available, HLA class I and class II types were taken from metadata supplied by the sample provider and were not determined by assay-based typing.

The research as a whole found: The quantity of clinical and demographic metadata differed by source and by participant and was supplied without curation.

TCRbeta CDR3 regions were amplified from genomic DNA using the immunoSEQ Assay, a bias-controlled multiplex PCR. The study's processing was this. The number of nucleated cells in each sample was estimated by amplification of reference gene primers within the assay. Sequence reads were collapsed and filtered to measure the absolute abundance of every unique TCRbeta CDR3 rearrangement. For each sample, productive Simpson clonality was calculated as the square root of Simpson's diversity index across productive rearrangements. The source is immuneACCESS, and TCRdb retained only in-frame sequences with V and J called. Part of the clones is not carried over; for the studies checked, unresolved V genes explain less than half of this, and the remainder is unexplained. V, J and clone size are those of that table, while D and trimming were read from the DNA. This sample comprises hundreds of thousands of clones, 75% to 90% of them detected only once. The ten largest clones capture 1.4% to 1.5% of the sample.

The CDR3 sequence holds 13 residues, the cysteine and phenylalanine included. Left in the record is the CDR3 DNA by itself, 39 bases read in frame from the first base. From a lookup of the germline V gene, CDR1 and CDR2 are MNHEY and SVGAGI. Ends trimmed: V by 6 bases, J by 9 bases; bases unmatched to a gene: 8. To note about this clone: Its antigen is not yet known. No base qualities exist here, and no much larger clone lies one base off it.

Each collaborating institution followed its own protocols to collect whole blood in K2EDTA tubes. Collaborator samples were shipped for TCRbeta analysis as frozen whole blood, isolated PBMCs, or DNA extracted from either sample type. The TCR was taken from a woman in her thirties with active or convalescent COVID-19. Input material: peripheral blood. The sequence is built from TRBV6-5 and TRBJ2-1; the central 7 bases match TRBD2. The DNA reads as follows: TGTGCCAGCAGACCGGCGGGAGCTCCTGAGCAGTTCTTC. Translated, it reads CASRPAGAPEQFF.